What follows are 18 T cell receptor beta chains derived from one specimen sequenced in a study of T cell clonality in common variable immunodeficiency. Repertoires were generated with immunoSEQ multiplex PCR, while TCRdb's copy carries only in-frame clones and drops some. The sample has around 47,000 clones, none seen only once. Material for sequencing was peripheral blood mononuclear cells. The receptor source for this set is a person aged 18 to 70 in good health.

There are a few counts of this clone. The read finishes 3 residues shy of the CDR3 end, and the germline J gene is used to complete it. This rearrangement joins TRBV6-1 to TRBJ2-3; D perhaps matches TRBD2 (6 bases). The CDR3 consists of 14 residues. Germline V CDR1 and CDR2: MNHNS, SASEGT. V dropped 4 bases and J dropped 0 bases, with 8 bases sitting between them. The sequenced CDR3 bases are TGTGCCAGCAGTGGAGCGGGCAGCACAGATACG. It codes for CASSGAGSTDT. The entire CDR3 protein reads CASSGAGSTDTQYF.

This clone was picked up many times. Sequencing ends 3 residues short of the CDR3 end; the germline J gene provides the rest. The V gene is TRBV19, the J gene TRBJ2-1; D is possibly TRBD2 (6 bases). The CDR3 spans 15 residues. Trimming stripped 0 bases from V and 4 bases from J, with 10 bases between. From germline, CDR1 is LNHDA and CDR2 SQIVND (reference sequence). The CDR3 loop reads CASSIDLGGYNEQFF. The CDR3 bases that were read are TGTGCCAGTAGTATAGATCTCGGGGGATACAATGAG.

This clone was observed many times. The read terminates 3 residues before the CDR3 end, so the remaining end is supplied by the germline J gene. The chain joins TRBV5-1 to TRBJ2-3; 9 bases fit TRBD1. Germline assignment: CDR1 SGHRS and CDR2 YFSETQ. V lost 6 bases to trimming and J lost 2 bases; unmatched junction nucleotides: 4. This CDR3 is built from 14 residues. This CDR3 reads CASNRDRDTDTQYF. The covered CDR3 bases are TGCGCCAGCAACAGGGACAGGGACACAGATACG. Looking up the rest from reference TRBV5-1 and TRBJ2-3 gives the full variable domain: KAGVTQTPRYLIKTRGQQVTLSCSPISGHRSVSWYQQTPGQGLQFLFEYFSETQRNKGNFPGRFSGRQFSNSRSEMNVSTLELGDSALYLCASNRDRDTDTQYFGPGTRLTVL.

This clone was observed at least ten times. The read stops 3 residues short of the end of the CDR3; the missing end is completed from the germline J gene. The chain employs TRBV5-1 and TRBJ2-2; 11 bases map to TRBD1. J lost 4 bases, V lost 4 bases, and 6 bases had no gene match. The CDR3 covers 16 residues. Germline V gene lookup returns CDR1 SGHRS and CDR2 YFSETQ. The CDR3 loop is CASSIQGQGVTGELFF. The CDR3 bases that were read are TGCGCCAGCAGCATCCAGGGACAGGGGGTCACCGGGGAG.

Ten or more counts support this clone. The missing CDR3 end, 3 residues past where the read stops, is filled in from the germline J gene. V gene TRBV7-3 combines with J gene TRBJ1-2; D is ambiguous. The CDR3 sequence is 15 residues long. The ends were cut back, 5 bases at V and 7 bases at J, with 20 bases in the middle. Per germline, CDR1 SGHTA and CDR2 FQGTGA. The CDR3 protein is CASSPQTEPGGGYTF. CDR3 DNA (partial): TGTGCCAGCAGCCCTCAGACGGAGCCGGGTGGTGGC.

This clone was counted at least ten times. The missing CDR3 end, 3 residues past where the read stops, is filled in from the germline J gene. The J gene is TRBJ2-1, the V gene TRBV30; D uncertain. The V end lost 3 bases, the J end lost 6 bases, and 6 bases lay between the germline ends. Germline CDR1 reads GTSNPN; CDR2 reads SVGIG (reference sequence). The CDR3 is 11 amino acids. The CDR3 bases that were read are TGTGCCTGGAGCCCAATCAATGAG. It is translated as CAWSPINE. The CDR3 reads in full as CAWSPINEQFF.

A remark on this clone: The read is 3 residues too short to cover the CDR3 end, so that end is filled in from the germline J gene. This chain connects TRBV7-9 to TRBJ2-5; D might be TRBD1 or TRBD2, each matching 5 bases. The germline gives CDR1 SEHNR, CDR2 FQNEAQ (reference sequence). V lost 1 base to trimming and J lost 1 base, with 7 bases between them. This CDR3 contains 14 residues. The CDR3 spells CASSLGGAQETQYF. The DNA read from the CDR3 is TGTGCCAGCAGCTTAGGAGGGGCCCAAGAGACC.

With regard to this clone: A much larger clonotype is one base distant, so this may be a read error. The read stops 3 residues short of the end of the CDR3; the missing end is completed from the germline J gene. The genes are TRBV7-3 and TRBJ2-5, with 7 bases aligning to TRBD1. The CDR3 length is 15 residues. The germline CDR1 and CDR2 sequences are SGHTA and FQGTGA. The CDR3 sequence: CASSPGTDFTDTQYF. The DNA read from the CDR3 is TGTGCCAGCAGCCCCGGGACAGACTTCACAGATACC. Based on the CDR3 plus reference TRBV7-3 and TRBJ2-5, the full variable domain is GAGVSQTPSNKVTEKGKYVELRCDPISGHTALYWYRQSLGQGPEFLIYFQGTGAADDSGLPNDRFFAVRPEGSVSTLKIQRTERGDSAVYLCASSPGTDFTDTQYFGPGTRLLVL.

This clone was observed many times. The CDR3 is cut off 3 residues early in the read; its end comes from the germline J gene. The chain uses TRBV20-1 and TRBJ2-7; 9 positions match TRBD2. The V segment lost 4 bases and the J segment 6 bases; nucleotides outside the gene matches: 10. CDR3 length: 14 amino acids. Germline assignment: CDR1 DFQATT and CDR2 SNEGSKA (reference sequence). The CDR3 DNA, read in part, is TGCAGTGCTACTACCGGGACTAGCTCTCTCGAG. Translation: CSATTGTSSLE. The CDR3 reads in full as CSATTGTSSLEQYF.

This clone was counted many times. The CDR3 end lies 3 residues beyond the end of the read and is filled in from the germline J gene. The chain carries TRBV6-2 or TRBV6-3 and TRBJ2-3; 8 bases map to TRBD1. Germline CDR1 is MNHEY and CDR2 is SVGEGT. The length of the CDR3 is 15 residues. Trimming cost V 7 bases and J 5 bases; bases outside gene matches: 11. The sequenced CDR3 bases are TGTGCCAGCAATCGACAGGGGTTCTCCGGAGATACG. It specifies CASNRQGFSGDT. The entire CDR3 reads CASNRQGFSGDTQYF.

On this clone: The read terminates 3 residues ahead of where the CDR3 ends, so the germline J gene completes it. This chain connects TRBV7-3 to TRBJ2-2; D may be TRBD2 (7 bases). Germline values: CDR1 SGHTA, CDR2 FQGTGA. CDR3 length: 15 residues. V shed 9 bases and J shed 0 bases, with 14 bases lying between them. The CDR3 sequence: CASGGGGTNTGELFF. The CDR3 bases that were read are TGTGCCAGTGGGGGGGGCGGGACGAACACCGGGGAG.

Many counts were recorded for this clone. The CDR3 goes on 3 residues after the read ends, and that part is filled in from the germline J gene. The V and J genes are TRBV10-1 and TRBJ2-5; 10 positions match TRBD1. The CDR3 covers 15 residues. In germline, CDR1 is WNHNN, CDR2 SYGVQD (reference sequence). V was clipped by 5 bases and J by 5 bases; unmatched bases: 8. The part of the CDR3 DNA that was read is TGCGCCAGCAGTCACCGGGACAGGGGTGTGGAGACC. It encodes CASSHRDRGVET. The entire CDR3 reads CASSHRDRGVETQYF.

This clone was observed many times. The CDR3 goes on 3 residues after the read ends, and that part is filled in from the germline J gene. The V call is TRBV6-2 or TRBV6-3, the J call TRBJ1-3; possibly TRBD1 for D (6 bases). Germline V CDR1 and CDR2: MNHEY, SVGEGT. V was clipped by 2 bases and J by 8 bases, with 13 bases between them. The CDR3 covers 14 residues. The chain's CDR3 is CASSYPDSVHTIYF. Partial CDR3 DNA: TGTGCCAGCAGTTACCCGGACAGCGTCCACACC.

This clone was found many times. Read coverage stops 3 residues before the CDR3 terminus; the germline J gene supplies the remainder. The V and J genes are TRBV23-1 and TRBJ2-7; D is perhaps TRBD2 (6 bases). TRBV23-1 is given ORF status, its function remaining uncertain. This CDR3 is 17 amino acids long. Trimming shortened V by 0 bases and J by 3 bases, and 18 bases separated the two germline ends. CDR3 residues: CASSQSYIRTTIYEQYF. CDR3 bases read: TGCGCCAGCAGTCAATCCTACATTCGGACTACCATCTACGAG.

At least ten counts were recorded for this clone. Sequencing ends 3 residues short of the CDR3 end; the germline J gene provides the rest. The gene calls are TRBV2 and TRBJ2-3, with 11 bases fitting TRBD2. Trimming at V came to 1 base and at J to 6 bases, leaving 6 bases not matched to a gene. Germline CDR1 is SNHLY and CDR2 is FYNNEI. The CDR3 consists of 16 residues. CDR3 amino acids: CASSEGASSGGDTQYF. The DNA read from the CDR3 is TGTGCCAGCAGTGAAGGGGCGTCTAGCGGGGGGGATACG.

Notes on this clone: The read is 3 residues too short to cover the CDR3 end, so that end is filled in from the germline J gene. This chain joins TRBV30 and TRBJ1-5, with 9 positions matching TRBD1. The CDR3 is 13 residues long. The germline V gene encodes CDR1 GTSNPN and CDR2 SVGIG (reference sequence). The trim removed 5 bases at V and 7 bases at J, leaving 6 bases unmatched. CDR3 DNA (partial): TGTGCCTGGGGTACAGGGGGCGAACAGCCC. Its protein is CAWGTGGEQP. The entire CDR3 sequence reads CAWGTGGEQPQHF. Full variable domain (remainder filled in from reference TRBV30 and TRBJ1-5): SQTIHQWPATLVQPVGSPLSLECTVEGTSNPNLYWYRQAAGRGLQLLFYSVGIGQISSEVPQNLSASRPQDRQFILSSKKLLLSDSGFYLCAWGTGGEQPQHFGDGTRLSIL.

This clone was recorded at least ten times. The read ends 3 residues before the CDR3 terminus; that terminus is restored from the germline J gene. The rearrangement joins TRBV7-3 to TRBJ2-2; the D call may be TRBD1 or TRBD2 (6 bases each). Deletions cut 3 bases from V and 6 bases from J, with 14 bases between. CDR1 is SGHTA, CDR2 FQGTGA, per germline. This CDR3 spans 15 amino acids. The CDR3 reads CASSLAGHGAGELFF. The DNA read from the CDR3 is TGTGCCAGCAGCTTGGCGGGACATGGAGCCGGGGAG.

Many counts were recorded for this clone. With the read ending 3 residues before the CDR3 end, the germline J gene is used to fill in that end. The gene calls are TRBV11-2 and TRBJ1-3, with TRBD1 identical over 8 bases. Germline CDR1 is SGHAT and CDR2 is FQNNGV. CDR3 length: 14 residues. J was trimmed by 4 bases and V by 5 bases; bases with no gene match: 4. CDR3 DNA, as far as it was read: TGTGCCAGCAGCCCACCAGGGGGCGGAAACACC. This translates into CASSPPGGGNT. The entire CDR3 reads CASSPPGGGNTIYF.